These T cell receptor beta chains were read from a single sample in a study of blood T cell repertoires in COVID-19. This table comes from immunoSEQ multiplex PCR, and its TCRdb copy is limited to in-frame clones, with some not included. The sample lists roughly 400,000 clones; around 87% were seen once. Sequenced input: PBMCs or T cells enriched from blood (not recorded which). The source of these receptors is a woman between 50 and 59 years old who had recovered from COVID-19. CDR3s include the opening cysteine and the closing phenylalanine or tryptophan. D genes are given only for firm matches. Size tells how often a clone was seen (once, few, many) or the class of an expanded clone, and some rows leave it out.

v_gene: TRBV29-1; j_gene: TRBJ1-6; d_gene: TRBD1; abundance: -; CDR3aa: CSVGQGTNSPLHF; CDR3nt: TGCAGCGTCGGACAGGGAACTAATTCACCCCTCCACTTT
v_gene: TRBV5-8; j_gene: TRBJ1-4; d_gene: -; abundance: -; CDR3aa: CASPVVWGEELFF; CDR3nt: TGTGCCAGCCCTGTGGTCTGGGGCGAGGAACTGTTTTTT
v_gene: TRBV6-1; j_gene: TRBJ1-1; d_gene: TRBD1; abundance: -; CDR3aa: CASSEPRGRGTEAFF; CDR3nt: TGTGCCAGCAGTGAACCGAGGGGGCGCGGGACTGAAGCTTTCTTT
v_gene: TRBV28; j_gene: TRBJ1-1; d_gene: -; abundance: once; CDR3aa: CASRLGTPPEAFF; CDR3nt: TGTGCCAGCAGGTTAGGGACACCTCCTGAAGCTTTCTTT
v_gene: TRBV5-1; j_gene: TRBJ1-2; d_gene: -; abundance: -; CDR3aa: CASSWIRSGRNYGYTF; CDR3nt: TGCGCCAGCAGCTGGATTCGAAGTGGGCGCAACTATGGCTACACCTTC
v_gene: TRBV4-3; j_gene: TRBJ2-7; d_gene: TRBD2; abundance: few; CDR3aa: CASSRGFSGLAGSSGEQYF; CDR3nt: TGCGCCAGCAGCCGAGGGTTTTCCGGCCTAGCGGGGTCTTCTGGCGAGCAGTACTTC
v_gene: TRBV9; j_gene: TRBJ1-3; d_gene: -; abundance: -; CDR3aa: CASSVASRAGNTIYF; CDR3nt: TGTGCCAGCAGCGTAGCCTCCAGGGCTGGAAACACCATATATTTT
v_gene: TRBV7-2; j_gene: TRBJ1-6; d_gene: -; abundance: -; CDR3aa: CASSLAGDSSPLHF; CDR3nt: TGTGCCAGCAGCTTGGCAGGGGATAGTTCACCCCTCCACTTT
v_gene: TRBV19; j_gene: TRBJ1-2; d_gene: TRBD1; abundance: -; CDR3aa: CATTRTGGPTNYGYTF; CDR3nt: TGTGCCACTACCAGGACAGGGGGACCTACTAACTATGGCTACACCTTC
v_gene: TRBV4-2; j_gene: TRBJ1-1; d_gene: -; abundance: -; CDR3aa: CASSQYGGANTEAFF; CDR3nt: TGTGCCAGCAGCCAATATGGGGGGGCCAACACTGAAGCTTTCTTT
v_gene: TRBV28; j_gene: TRBJ1-6; d_gene: TRBD1; abundance: -; CDR3aa: CASSSGTAYNSPLHF; CDR3nt: TGTGCCAGCAGTTCCGGGACAGCATATAATTCACCCCTCCACTTT
v_gene: TRBV18; j_gene: TRBJ2-3; d_gene: -; abundance: -; CDR3aa: CASSPVRGTTSTDTQYF; CDR3nt: TGTGCCAGCTCACCGGTTCGGGGGACCACTAGCACAGATACGCAGTATTTT
v_gene: TRBV23-1; j_gene: TRBJ1-6; d_gene: -; abundance: -; CDR3aa: CASSRERVNSPLHF; CDR3nt: TGCGCCAGCAGTCGTGAGCGGGTAAACTCACCCCTCCACTTT
v_gene: TRBV7-9; j_gene: TRBJ2-1; d_gene: TRBD2; abundance: few; CDR3aa: CASSLTIGAGDNEQFF; CDR3nt: TGTGCCAGCAGCCTCACAATCGGGGCGGGGGATAATGAGCAGTTCTTC
v_gene: TRBV6-4; j_gene: TRBJ1-5; d_gene: -; abundance: -; CDR3aa: CASSRGNQPQHF; CDR3nt: TGTGCCAGCAGCCGGGGCAATCAGCCCCAGCATTTT
v_gene: TRBV5-1; j_gene: TRBJ2-3; d_gene: TRBD2; abundance: few; CDR3aa: CASSQDPGLGLAGDTQYF; CDR3nt: TGCGCCAGCAGCCAGGACCCGGGGCTAGGACTAGCGGGAGATACGCAGTATTTT
v_gene: TRBV19; j_gene: TRBJ2-7; d_gene: -; abundance: -; CDR3aa: CASSIALSSHEQYF; CDR3nt: TGTGCCAGTAGTATAGCCCTCAGTTCGCACGAGCAGTACTTC
v_gene: TRBV10-1; j_gene: TRBJ1-4; d_gene: -; abundance: -; CDR3aa: CASIGGEVDEKLFF; CDR3nt: TGCGCCAGCATCGGGGGGGAGGTTGATGAAAAACTGTTTTTT
v_gene: TRBV4-3; j_gene: TRBJ1-4; d_gene: -; abundance: once; CDR3aa: CASSQGGTNEKLFF; CDR3nt: TGCGCCAGCAGCCAGGGAGGAACTAATGAAAAACTGTTTTTT
v_gene: TRBV13; j_gene: TRBJ2-3; d_gene: TRBD2; abundance: few; CDR3aa: CASSSSSGGDTQYF; CDR3nt: TGTGCCAGCAGCTCCTCTAGCGGGGGAGATACGCAGTATTTT
v_gene: TRBV6-2/TRBV6-3; j_gene: TRBJ1-3; d_gene: -; abundance: -; CDR3aa: CASSYGGNTIYF; CDR3nt: TGTGCCAGCAGTTACGGCGGAAACACCATATATTTT
v_gene: TRBV6-5; j_gene: TRBJ2-1; d_gene: -; abundance: -; CDR3aa: CASSTTVREQFF; CDR3nt: TGTGCCAGCAGTACCACAGTCCGTGAGCAGTTCTTC
v_gene: TRBV29-1; j_gene: TRBJ2-7; d_gene: -; abundance: -; CDR3aa: CSVMLDREQYF; CDR3nt: TGCAGCGTCATGTTAGACAGGGAGCAGTACTTC
v_gene: TRBV3-1/TRBV3-2; j_gene: TRBJ1-5; d_gene: TRBD1; abundance: -; CDR3aa: CASSQSRGRTGEQPQHF; CDR3nt: TGTGCCAGCAGCCAAAGTAGGGGCCGGACAGGGGAACAGCCCCAGCATTTT
v_gene: TRBV5-1; j_gene: TRBJ2-2; d_gene: -; abundance: -; CDR3aa: CASSLSVNTGELFF; CDR3nt: TGCGCCAGCAGCTTGTCAGTGAACACCGGGGAGCTGTTTTTT
v_gene: TRBV11-2; j_gene: TRBJ1-2; d_gene: -; abundance: -; CDR3aa: CASSTQTGGTVGYTF; CDR3nt: TGTGCCAGCAGCACCCAGACGGGAGGGACTGTTGGCTACACCTTC
v_gene: TRBV7-8; j_gene: TRBJ2-7; d_gene: TRBD2; abundance: once; CDR3aa: CATGGGYYEQYF; CDR3nt: TGTGCCACCGGGGGAGGGTACTACGAGCAGTACTTC
v_gene: TRBV5-1; j_gene: TRBJ1-2; d_gene: TRBD1; abundance: few; CDR3aa: CASSYQSGQGKDYTF; CDR3nt: TGCGCCAGCAGCTACCAGTCGGGACAGGGGAAGGACTACACCTTC
v_gene: TRBV7-8; j_gene: TRBJ2-5; d_gene: -; abundance: -; CDR3aa: CASSLASVQETQYF; CDR3nt: TGTGCCAGCAGCTTAGCATCAGTTCAAGAGACCCAGTACTTC
v_gene: TRBV6-2/TRBV6-3; j_gene: TRBJ1-5; d_gene: TRBD1; abundance: -; CDR3aa: CASRYRDRVYQPQHF; CDR3nt: TGTGCCAGCAGATACCGGGACAGGGTATATCAGCCCCAGCATTTT
v_gene: TRBV4-1; j_gene: TRBJ2-7; d_gene: TRBD1; abundance: -; CDR3aa: CASSQDRGTVPSYEQYF; CDR3nt: TGCGCCAGCAGCCAAGATCGTGGGACAGTGCCTTCCTACGAGCAGTACTTC
v_gene: TRBV19; j_gene: TRBJ1-5; d_gene: -; abundance: -; CDR3aa: CASSITIRTAAVQPQHF; CDR3nt: TGTGCCAGTAGTATAACTATAAGGACAGCAGCGGTTCAGCCCCAGCATTTT
v_gene: TRBV2; j_gene: TRBJ2-4; d_gene: -; abundance: -; CDR3aa: CASSEALRELAKNIQYF; CDR3nt: TGTGCCAGCAGTGAAGCGCTTCGAGAACTAGCCAAAAACATTCAGTACTTC